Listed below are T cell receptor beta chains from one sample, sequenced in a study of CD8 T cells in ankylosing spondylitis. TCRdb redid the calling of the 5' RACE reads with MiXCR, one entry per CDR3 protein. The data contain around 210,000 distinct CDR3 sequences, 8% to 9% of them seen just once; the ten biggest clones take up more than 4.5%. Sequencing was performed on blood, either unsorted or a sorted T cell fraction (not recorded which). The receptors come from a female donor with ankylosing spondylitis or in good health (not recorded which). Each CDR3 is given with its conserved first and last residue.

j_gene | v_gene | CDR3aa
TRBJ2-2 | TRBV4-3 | CASSQVGGIGELFF
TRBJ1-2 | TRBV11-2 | CASSLGGDGYTF
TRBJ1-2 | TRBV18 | CASSPSGDGYGYTF
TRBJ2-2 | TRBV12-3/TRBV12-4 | CASSWDLNTGELFF
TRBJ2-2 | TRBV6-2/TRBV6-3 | CASSSRLAGNTGELFF
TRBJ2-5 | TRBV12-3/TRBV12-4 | CASSLQNQETQYF
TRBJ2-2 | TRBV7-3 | CASSPPGRSAGELFF
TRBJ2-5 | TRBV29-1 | CSVGGSETQYF
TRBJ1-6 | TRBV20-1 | CSARVGPDSPLHF
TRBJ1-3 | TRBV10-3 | CAISESQGSTIYF
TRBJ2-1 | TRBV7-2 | CASSLERDPVYNEQFF
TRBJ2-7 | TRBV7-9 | CASSLEGAYEQYF
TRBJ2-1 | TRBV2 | CASTPEGVSLGLVF
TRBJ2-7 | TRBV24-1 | CATSGGAGGEQYF
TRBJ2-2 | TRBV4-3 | CASSQVGFGELFF
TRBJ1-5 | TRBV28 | CASSFDMAEPQHF
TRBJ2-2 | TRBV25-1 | CASSESPGVGELFF
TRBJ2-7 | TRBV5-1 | CASSLVREGEQYF
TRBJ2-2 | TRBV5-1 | CASSPSVSGELFF
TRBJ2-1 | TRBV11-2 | CASSLRAVLALSSYNEQFF
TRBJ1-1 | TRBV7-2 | CATVSWTGQNTEAFF
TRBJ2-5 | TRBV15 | CATSRAGATFQETQYF
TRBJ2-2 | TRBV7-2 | CASSLGTGELFF
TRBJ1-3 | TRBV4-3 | CASSPGSPGNTIYF
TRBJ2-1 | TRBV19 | CASGGRESYNEQFF
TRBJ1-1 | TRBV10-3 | CAISEGGLGEAFF
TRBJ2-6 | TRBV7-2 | CASSLARQSAGANVLTF
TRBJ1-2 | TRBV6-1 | CASSEYKRTGYTF
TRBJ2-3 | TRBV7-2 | CASSRDRSGDTQYF
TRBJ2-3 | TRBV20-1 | CSAVRRDNRGTDTQYF
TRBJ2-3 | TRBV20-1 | CSARVPVAGGQGDTQYF
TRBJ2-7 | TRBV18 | CASSPQTTGGEQYF
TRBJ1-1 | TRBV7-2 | CASSRQSKNTEAFF
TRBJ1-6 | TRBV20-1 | CSARQTGGDSPLHF
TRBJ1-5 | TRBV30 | CAWSVLGNQPQHF
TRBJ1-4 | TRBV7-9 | CASSLTGAREKLFF
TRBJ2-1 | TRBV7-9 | CASSLVMQNEQFF
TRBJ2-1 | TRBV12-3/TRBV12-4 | CASNHPAGTYNEQFF
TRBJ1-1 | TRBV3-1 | CASRPTGRDTEAFF
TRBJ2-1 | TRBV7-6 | CASSLKTSGRAYEQFF
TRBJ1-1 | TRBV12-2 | CASRLWVAGDDTEAFF
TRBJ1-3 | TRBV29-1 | CSVGWGRGNTIYF
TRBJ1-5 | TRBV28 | CASSDPGQGNQPQHF
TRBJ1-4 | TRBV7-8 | CASSPPGINEKLFF
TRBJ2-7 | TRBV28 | CASSRADEQYF
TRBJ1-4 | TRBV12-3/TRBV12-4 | CASRLQGGDEKLFF
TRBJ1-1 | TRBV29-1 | CSVTFRQVNTEAFF
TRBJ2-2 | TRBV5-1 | CASSLGQTGELFF
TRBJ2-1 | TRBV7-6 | CASSPVLAGFNEQFF
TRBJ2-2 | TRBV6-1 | CASSAGPGNTVELFF
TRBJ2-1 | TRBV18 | CASSPQGQEQFF
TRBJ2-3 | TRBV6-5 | CASSPGRGKQYF
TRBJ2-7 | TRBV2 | CASSERELSHGQYF
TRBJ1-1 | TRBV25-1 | CASSNFREEAFF
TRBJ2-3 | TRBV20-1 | CSAIAGGPDTQYF
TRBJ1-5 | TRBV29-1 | CSVEEGSGSNQPQHF
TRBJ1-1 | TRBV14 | CASSQDTPSTEAFF
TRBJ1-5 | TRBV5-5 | CASSLEWAGNQPQHF
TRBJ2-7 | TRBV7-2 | CASSMAADIASYEQYF
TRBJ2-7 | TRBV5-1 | CASSLGLIGEQYF